The 28 T cell receptor beta chains reported below all come from one sample, sequenced in a study of monozygotic twins with inflammatory bowel disease. TCRdb re-analyzed the 5' RACE reads; it lists each CDR3 protein once, without DNA. With approximately 330,000 distinct CDR3 sequences in the sample, the ten largest clones hold approximately 2%. Material: blood. The origin of the receptors is a human donor with ulcerative colitis or Crohn's disease, or a healthy co-twin of an affected twin (not recorded which).

This sequence joins TRBV11-2 and TRBJ2-2; TCRdb returns TRBD1, unconfirmable since there is no DNA. Germline CDR1 and CDR2: SGHAT and FQNNGV. This CDR3 is 15 amino acids long. CDR3 sequence: CASSGIGVGAGELFF.

This chain connects TRBV4-3 to TRBJ2-7. Germline CDR1 and CDR2: LGHNA and YSLEER. The CDR3 consists of 13 residues. The CDR3 region is CASSQNRGYEQYF.

This chain connects TRBV28 to TRBJ1-2; no DNA is available, so the TRBD1 call from TCRdb remains unchecked. The CDR3 runs 17 residues. Germline V CDR1 and CDR2: MDHEN, SYDVKM. The CDR3 region is CASSLRAWGKTFYGYTF.

The chain employs TRBV5-1 and TRBJ2-5; TCRdb's D call of TRBD1 is untestable without DNA. Germline V gene data show CDR1 as SGHRS and CDR2 as YFSETQ. The CDR3 totals 14 residues. The CDR3 sequence is CASSLQPPEKTQYF.

The V gene is TRBV29-1, the J gene TRBJ2-7; TCRdb's D call of TRBD2 is untestable without DNA. Germline V CDR1 and CDR2: SQVTM, ANQGSEA. CDR3 length: 13 amino acids. The CDR3 here is CSVGKAGGGEQYF.

The rearrangement joins TRBV13 to TRBJ2-1. The CDR3 totals 13 residues. Per the germline V gene, CDR1 is PRHDT and CDR2 is FYEKMQ (reference sequence). CDR3 protein: CASSLWALNEQFF. The entire variable domain, with the rest obtained from reference TRBV13 and TRBJ2-1, is as follows: AAGVIQSPRHLIKEKRETATLKCYPIPRHDTVYWYQQGPGQDPQFLISFYEKMQSDKGSIPDRFSAQQFSDYHSELNMSSLELGDSALYFCASSLWALNEQFFGPGTRLTVL.

V and J are TRBV11-2 and TRBJ2-1; TCRdb lists TRBD1, though no DNA is available to test this call. Germline-derived CDR1 and CDR2 are SGHAT and FQNNGV. The CDR3 is made up of 15 amino acids. The CDR3 reads CASSRDRGVYNEQFF.

The chain uses TRBV6-4 and TRBJ2-1; TCRdb names TRBD2, which stays unverified in the absence of DNA. The CDR3 spans 16 residues. Germline-derived CDR1 and CDR2 are MRHNA and SNTAGT. The chain's CDR3 is CASSDSGTSGNNEQFF.

The chain is built from TRBV19 and TRBJ2-3. CDR1 LNHDA and CDR2 SQIVND come from the germline V gene (reference sequence). The CDR3 runs to 15 residues. CDR3 sequence reads: CASSTPYFGSDTQYF.

This chain connects TRBV28 to TRBJ1-2. The germline V gene encodes CDR1 MDHEN and CDR2 SYDVKM. The CDR3 consists of 13 residues. CDR3 amino acids: CASSFYSYYGYTF.

This sequence joins TRBV5-8 and TRBJ2-5; no DNA is available, so the TRBD1 call from TCRdb remains unchecked. This CDR3 has 16 amino acids. CDR1 SGHTS and CDR2 YDEGEE come from the germline V gene. The CDR3 is CASSFGSGRVQETQYF.

J is TRBJ1-3 and V is TRBV12-3 or TRBV12-4. The CDR3 spans 13 residues. The CDR3 reads CASSEGAGNTIYF.

The chain couples TRBV12-3 or TRBV12-4 to TRBJ1-3; lacking DNA, the TRBD1 call made by TCRdb goes unchecked. The CDR3 sequence is 17 residues long. The CDR3 region is CASSLARQGPPGNTIYF.

V and J are TRBV20-1 and TRBJ1-5. Looked up from germline, CDR1 is DFQATT and CDR2 is SNEGSKA (reference sequence). The CDR3 totals 15 residues. The CDR3 sequence: CSAPSGGVGDQPQHF.

The V call is TRBV28, the J call TRBJ1-6; TCRdb lists TRBD1, though no DNA is available to test this call. CDR3 length equals 17 residues. The germline V gene has CDR1 MDHEN and CDR2 SYDVKM. CDR3: CASSPGGGKNYNSPLHF.

CDR3 loop: CASSRSTGTGTLEQYF. The V call is TRBV5-5, the J call TRBJ2-7; TCRdb gives TRBD1 as the D gene, but with no DNA this cannot be confirmed. The CDR3 consists of 16 residues. Germline CDR1 reads SGHKS; CDR2 reads YYEKEE (reference sequence).

V and J are TRBV4-1 and TRBJ2-1. The CDR3 length is 17 residues. The germline V gene has CDR1 MGHRA and CDR2 YSYEKL. The CDR3 sequence is CASSQVERGAVYNEQFF.

The rearrangement uses TRBV4-3 and TRBJ2-1. Germline CDR1 LGHNA, CDR2 YSLEER. The CDR3 has 17 amino acids. This chain's CDR3 is CASSQEPTGSSYNEQFF.

The chain uses TRBV27 and TRBJ2-7. This CDR3 is 13 amino acids long. CDR1 is MNHEY and CDR2 is SMNVEV in the germline V gene (reference sequence). The CDR3 region is CASSLRISYEQYF.

This chain's CDR3 is CSVDGQTEAPGYTF. This chain joins TRBV29-1 and TRBJ1-2; there is no DNA to check the TCRdb D call of TRBD1. The CDR3 sequence is 14 residues long. Germline V lookup: CDR1 SQVTM, CDR2 ANQGSEA.

The chain employs TRBV4-1 and TRBJ2-7; lacking DNA, the TRBD1 call made by TCRdb goes unchecked. Germline V lookup: CDR1 MGHRA, CDR2 YSYEKL. The CDR3 totals 16 residues. The CDR3 is CASSHRSGQGRYEQYF.

V gene TRBV9 combines with J gene TRBJ1-1; TCRdb's D gene call, TRBD1, goes unchecked for lack of DNA. Per the germline V gene, CDR1 is SGDLS and CDR2 is YYNGEE. The CDR3 extends over 14 amino acids. CDR3 sequence: CASSPRGRNTEAFF.

This chain links TRBV15 with TRBJ2-3. In germline, CDR1 is LNHNV, CDR2 YYDKDF (reference sequence). This CDR3 has 13 amino acids. The chain's CDR3 is CATSRMSADTQYF.

This chain joins TRBV5-6 and TRBJ1-1; TCRdb designates TRBD1, a call that cannot be tested without DNA. The length of the CDR3 is 15 residues. In germline, CDR1 is SGHDT, CDR2 YYEEEE. CDR3 in amino acids: CASSLGGAERTEAFF. Using reference TRBV5-6 and TRBJ1-1 for the parts outside the CDR3, the full variable domain is DAGVTQSPTHLIKTRGQQVTLRCSPKSGHDTVSWYQQALGQGPQFIFQYYEEEERQRGNFPDRFSGHQFPNYSSELNVNALLLGDSALYLCASSLGGAERTEAFFGQGTRLTVV.

This sequence joins TRBV7-2 and TRBJ2-2; TCRdb's D gene call, TRBD1, goes unchecked for lack of DNA. Germline-derived CDR1 and CDR2 are SGHTA and FQGNSA. The CDR3 is made up of 16 amino acids. The CDR3: CASSLYGQVLTGELFF.

The chain carries TRBV7-3 and TRBJ2-1. CDR1 and CDR2 from the germline V gene are SGHTA and FQGTGA. CDR3 length: 11 residues. CDR3 sequence: CASSVLAEQFF. Full variable domain (remainder filled in from reference TRBV7-3 and TRBJ2-1): GAGVSQTPSNKVTEKGKYVELRCDPISGHTALYWYRQSLGQGPEFLIYFQGTGAADDSGLPNDRFFAVRPEGSVSTLKIQRTERGDSAVYLCASSVLAEQFFGPGTRLTVL.

The J gene is TRBJ2-7, the V gene TRBV7-9; as DNA is missing, the TRBD1 call by TCRdb cannot be tested. The CDR3 runs to 15 residues. Germline values: CDR1 SEHNR, CDR2 FQNEAQ (reference sequence). The CDR3 loop reads CASSLVAGEPYEQYF.

The J gene is TRBJ2-4, the V gene TRBV20-1; there is no DNA to check the TCRdb D call of TRBD1. CDR1 and CDR2 (germline): DFQATT, SNEGSKA (reference sequence). The CDR3 extends over 19 amino acids. CDR3 sequence reads: CSAREGQSDWKIAKNIQYF.